This T cell receptor (beta chain) was sequenced for a study of neurological immune-mediated disorders. Broader study findings: The most TCR clonal expansion was seen in HTLV-1-associated myelopathy, and the least was seen in multiple sclerosis, which fell below healthy controls. No CDR3 amino acid sequences were shared by expanded clones across subjects, suggesting private repertoires in all groups.

CDR1 MNHNS and CDR2 SASEGT come from the germline V gene. The CDR3 contains 16 residues. Trimming at V came to 8 bases and at J to 0 bases, leaving 7 bases not matched to a gene. PBMCs stored at -80 C, 2 million in total, were the source of the unsorted libraries. To note about this clonotype: Its cognate antigen is unknown.

TCRdb reprocessed the 5' RACE reads via MiXCR and lists one record per CDR3 protein. The sample has more than 70,000 distinct CDR3 sequences, more than 15% seen once. Input material: PBMCs. The clonotype comes from a middle-aged woman in good health. The rearrangement uses TRBV6-1 and TRBJ1-6; 7 bases match TRBD1. This chain's CDR3 is CASRDRPNSYNSPLHF. CDR3 nucleotide sequence: TGTGCCAGCCGGGACAGACCTAACTCCTATAATTCACCCCTCCACTTT.